This entry concerns a single T cell receptor beta chain. The antigen remains unidentified. V gave up 0 bases and J gave up 1 base, with 10 bases separating them. CDR3 length: 16 residues. In germline, CDR1 is SGHRS, CDR2 YFSETQ. Some clones are missing from TCRdb's copy, which holds only in-frame ones; the method was immunoSEQ multiplex PCR. Of 68,000 or so clones listed, more than 75% are singletons. This record comes from a study of lymphopenia after photon versus proton radiotherapy. Overall study results and limits: A bigger post-nadir fall in TCR diversity correlated inversely with survival time in deceased patients. Survival link was tested only in deceased patients; proton benefit remains a possibility. Relative stability marked proton patients; photon patients lost diversity and naive cells.

This clonotype was sampled from a woman in her 70s with pancreatic cancer. Source: peripheral blood, taken from a patient treated with photon-based radiotherapy. The chain links TRBV5-1 to TRBJ2-2, with D unclear. The CDR3 coding sequence is TGCGCCAGCAGCTTGGAGGCGGTAGGGAACACCGGGGAGCTGTTTTTT. This encodes CASSLEAVGNTGELFF.